This TCR beta chain is drawn from a study of blood T cell repertoires in COVID-19. Study details: Samples came from the United States, Italy and Spain, spanning acute and convalescent COVID-19. Nucleic acid was either cDNA or gDNA, and it came from T cells, B-cell-depleted T cells, or PBMCs.

Germline V gene lookup returns CDR1 MNHEY and CDR2 SMNVEV (reference sequence). V was clipped by 6 bases and J by 6 bases; unmatched bases: 11. This CDR3 comprises 16 residues. Some clones are missing from TCRdb's copy, which holds only in-frame ones; the method was immunoSEQ multiplex PCR. Among about 25,000 clones listed, around nine tenths were seen once. This clonotype was obtained from a man over 45 with active COVID-19. The chain recombines TRBV27 with TRBJ1-4; TRBD1 aligns across 9 bases. Sample: peripheral blood. The CDR3 DNA reads as TGTGCCAGCAGCTTGTGGTACCGGGACAGGGATGAAAAACTGTTTTTT. Its translation is CASSLWYRDRDEKLFF.